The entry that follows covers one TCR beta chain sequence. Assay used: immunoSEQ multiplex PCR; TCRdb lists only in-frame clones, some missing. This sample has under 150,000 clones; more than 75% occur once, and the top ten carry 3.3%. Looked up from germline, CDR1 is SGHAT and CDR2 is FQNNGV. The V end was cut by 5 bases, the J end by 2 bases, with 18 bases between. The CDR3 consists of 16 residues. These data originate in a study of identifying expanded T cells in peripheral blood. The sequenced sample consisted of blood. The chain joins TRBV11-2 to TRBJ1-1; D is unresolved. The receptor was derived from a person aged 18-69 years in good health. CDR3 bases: TGTGCCAGCAGCCCCCGGAGGGTGGCTTTTAACACTGAAGCTTTCTTT. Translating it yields CASSPRRVAFNTEAFF.